This T cell receptor (delta chain) was observed in a study of delta chains in infants with herpesvirus infections. Background on the study: A Ugandan infant cohort was followed from birth for primary CMV. Study results and limitations: CMV-uninfected infants might carry this public clonotype below detection. The study lacked race- and environment-matched controls and was small.

The CDR3 contains 15 residues. CDR1 and CDR2 from the germline V gene are GEAIGNYY and EKD. V gave up 0 bases and J gave up 4 bases; unmatched junction bases: 5. A note on this clone: Its antigen remains unidentified.

PBMC RNA was reverse transcribed using gamma-chain- and delta-chain-specific primers. With CATT, TCRdb re-called clones from the RT-PCR reads. The data show thousands of delta-chain clones, 35% to 45% seen once. The chain has TRDV2 and TRDJ1; 9 bases agree with TRDD3. The clonotype originates from a human donor who was a Ugandan infant, either HIV-exposed or HIV-unexposed (not recorded which). Sequenced here: peripheral blood, sampled at time point 4 of longitudinal follow-up. CDR3 sequence: CACDTLGDKGDKLIF. The CDR3 DNA is TGTGCCTGTGACACCTTGGGGGATAAGGGCGATAAACTCATCTTT.